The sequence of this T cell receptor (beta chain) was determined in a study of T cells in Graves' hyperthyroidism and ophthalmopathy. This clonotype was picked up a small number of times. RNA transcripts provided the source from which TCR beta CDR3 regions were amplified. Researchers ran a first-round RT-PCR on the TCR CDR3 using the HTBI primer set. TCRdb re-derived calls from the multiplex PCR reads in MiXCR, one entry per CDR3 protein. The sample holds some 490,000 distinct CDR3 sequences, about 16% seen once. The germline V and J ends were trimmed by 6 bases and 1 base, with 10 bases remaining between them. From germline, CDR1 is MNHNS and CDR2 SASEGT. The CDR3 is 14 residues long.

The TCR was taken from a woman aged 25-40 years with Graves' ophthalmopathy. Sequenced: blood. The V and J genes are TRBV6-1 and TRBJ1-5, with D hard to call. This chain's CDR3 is CASRPVNSNQPQHF. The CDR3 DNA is TGTGCCAGCAGGCCTGTGAACAGCAATCAGCCCCAGCATTTT.